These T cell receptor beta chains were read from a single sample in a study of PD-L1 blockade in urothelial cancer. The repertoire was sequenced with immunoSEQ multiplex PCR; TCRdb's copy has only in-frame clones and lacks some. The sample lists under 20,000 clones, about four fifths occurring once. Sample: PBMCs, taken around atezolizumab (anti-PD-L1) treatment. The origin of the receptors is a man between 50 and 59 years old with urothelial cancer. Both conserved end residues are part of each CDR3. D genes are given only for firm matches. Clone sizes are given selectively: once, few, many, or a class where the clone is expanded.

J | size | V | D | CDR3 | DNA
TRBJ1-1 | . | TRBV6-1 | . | CASSEPGEAFF | TGTGCCAGCAGTGAACCAGGGGAAGCTTTCTTT
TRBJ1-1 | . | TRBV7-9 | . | CASSRFPGTEAFF | TGTGCCAGCAGCCGATTCCCCGGCACTGAAGCTTTCTTT
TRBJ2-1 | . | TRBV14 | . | CASSQGGRGTLDEQFF | TGTGCCAGCAGCCAAGGGGGCAGGGGCACTTTGGATGAGCAGTTCTTC
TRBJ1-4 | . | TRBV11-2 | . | CASSSYEKLFF | TGTGCCAGCAGCTCGTATGAAAAACTGTTTTTT
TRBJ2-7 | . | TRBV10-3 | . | CAISDLGTGGTYEQYF | TGTGCCATCAGTGACCTCGGGACCGGAGGGACCTACGAGCAGTACTTC
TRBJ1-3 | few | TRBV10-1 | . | CASSAGSSGNTIYF | TGCGCCAGCAGTGCAGGGTCGTCTGGAAACACCATATATTTT
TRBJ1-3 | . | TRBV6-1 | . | CASSEVGLTGNTIYF | TGTGCCAGCAGTGAGGTGGGACTTACTGGAAACACCATATATTTT
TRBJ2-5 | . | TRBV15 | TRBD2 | CATSARGGQETQYF | TGTGCCACCAGCGCGCGGGGGGGGCAAGAGACCCAGTACTTC
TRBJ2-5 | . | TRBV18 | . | CASSPPPVGWETQYF | TGTGCCAGCTCACCACCGCCAGTGGGCTGGGAGACCCAGTACTTC
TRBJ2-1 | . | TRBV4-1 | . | CASSQEEGSYNEQFF | TGCGCCAGCAGCCAAGAAGAGGGATCCTACAATGAGCAGTTCTTC
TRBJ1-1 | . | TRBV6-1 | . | CASPIPGSTEAFF | TGTGCCAGCCCAATCCCGGGGTCCACTGAAGCTTTCTTT
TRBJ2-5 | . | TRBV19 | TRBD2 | CASSIGGGRGETQYF | TGTGCCAGTAGTATAGGGGGCGGGAGAGGAGAGACCCAGTACTTC
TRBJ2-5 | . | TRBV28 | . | CASSSVGGTQYF | TGTGCCAGCAGTTCTGTGGGGGGGACCCAGTACTTC
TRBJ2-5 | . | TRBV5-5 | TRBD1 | CASSSAGTGAFETQYF | TGTGCCAGCAGCTCAGCCGGGACAGGGGCCTTCGAGACCCAGTACTTC
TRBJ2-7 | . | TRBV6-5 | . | CASSYLGGRLSEQYF | TGTGCCAGCAGTTACCTGGGGGGGCGTCTAAGCGAGCAGTACTTC
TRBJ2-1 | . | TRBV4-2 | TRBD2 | CASSQDPAVGGRTDEQFF | TGTGCCAGCAGCCAAGATCCCGCCGTTGGCGGGAGGACCGATGAGCAGTTCTTC
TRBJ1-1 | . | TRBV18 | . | CASSPDRYTEAFF | TGTGCCAGCTCACCCGATCGGTACACTGAAGCTTTCTTT
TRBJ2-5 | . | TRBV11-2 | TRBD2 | CASSSPLAGRETQYF | TGTGCCAGCAGCTCCCCTCTAGCGGGGAGGGAGACCCAGTACTTC
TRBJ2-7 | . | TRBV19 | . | CASSIGGNSYEQYF | TGTGCCAGTAGTATAGGCGGGAACAGCTACGAGCAGTACTTC
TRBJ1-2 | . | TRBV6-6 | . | CASSPDVAGYGYTF | TGTGCCAGCAGCCCAGACGTTGCAGGCTATGGCTACACCTTC
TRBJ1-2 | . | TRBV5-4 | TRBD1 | CASSYDRANYGYTF | TGTGCCAGCAGCTACGACAGGGCTAACTATGGCTACACCTTC
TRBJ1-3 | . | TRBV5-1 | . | CASRPGVSGNTIYF | TGCGCCAGCAGGCCCGGGGTCTCTGGAAACACCATATATTTT
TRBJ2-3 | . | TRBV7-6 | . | CASSFSGSLTDTQYF | TGTGCCAGCAGCTTTTCAGGCAGTCTTACAGATACGCAGTATTTT
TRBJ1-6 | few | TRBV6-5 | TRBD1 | CASSYSGQGFSPLHF | TGTGCCAGCAGTTACTCAGGACAGGGTTTCTCACCCCTCCACTTT
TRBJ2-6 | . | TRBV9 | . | CASSATSSGANVLTF | TGTGCCAGCAGCGCCACAAGCTCTGGGGCCAACGTCCTGACTTTC
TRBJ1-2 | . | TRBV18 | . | CASSPPSTGLYGYTF | TGTGCCAGCTCACCACCATCGACAGGCCTGTATGGCTACACCTTC
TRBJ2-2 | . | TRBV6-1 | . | CASSAQPSGTGELFF | TGTGCCAGCAGTGCCCAGCCCTCGGGCACCGGGGAGCTGTTTTTT
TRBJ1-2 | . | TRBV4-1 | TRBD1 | CASSPPGQGAYGYTF | TGCGCCAGCAGCCCGCCGGGACAGGGGGCCTATGGCTACACCTTC
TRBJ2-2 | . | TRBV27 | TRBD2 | CASSLTSGANTGELFF | TGTGCCAGCAGTCTGACTAGCGGCGCGAACACCGGGGAGCTGTTTTTT
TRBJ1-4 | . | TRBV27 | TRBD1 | CASSFNRGRGRHEKLFF | TGTGCCAGCAGTTTTAATCGGGGCAGGGGGCGGCATGAAAAACTGTTTTTT
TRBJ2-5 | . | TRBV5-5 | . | CASTLYPTVGETQYF | TGTGCCAGCACCCTCTACCCCACGGTCGGGGAGACCCAGTACTTC
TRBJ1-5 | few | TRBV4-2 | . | CASSQDRRFNQPQHF | TGTGCCAGCAGCCAAGATCGGCGGTTCAATCAGCCCCAGCATTTT
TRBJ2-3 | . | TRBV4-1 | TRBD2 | CASSQDGGRAIADTQYF | TGCGCCAGCAGCCAAGATGGGGGGAGGGCCATCGCAGATACGCAGTATTTT
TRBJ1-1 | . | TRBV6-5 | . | CASSYHGQNTEAFF | TGTGCCAGCAGTTACCATGGACAGAACACTGAAGCTTTCTTT
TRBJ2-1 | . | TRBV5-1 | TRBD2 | CASSYYPGTSGGDEQFF | TGCGCCAGCAGCTACTACCCCGGGACTAGCGGGGGGGATGAGCAGTTCTTC
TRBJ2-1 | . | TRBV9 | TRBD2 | CASSVGPGGGSYNEQFF | TGTGCCAGCAGCGTTGGACCTGGGGGGGGCTCCTACAATGAGCAGTTCTTC
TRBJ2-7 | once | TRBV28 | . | CASSSLRRREQYF | TGTGCCAGCAGCTCCTTACGGCGGCGGGAGCAGTACTTC
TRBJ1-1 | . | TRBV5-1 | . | CASSSGPDTEAFF | TGCGCCAGCAGCTCTGGCCCTGACACTGAAGCTTTCTTT
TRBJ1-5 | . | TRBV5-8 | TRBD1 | CASSLGQGAIQPQHF | TGTGCCAGCAGCTTGGGACAGGGGGCGATTCAGCCCCAGCATTTT
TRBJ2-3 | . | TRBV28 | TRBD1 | CASSPQGALDTQYF | TGTGCCAGCAGTCCCCAGGGGGCGCTTGATACGCAGTATTTT
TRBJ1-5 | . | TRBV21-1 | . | CASPNRDCQPQHF | TGTGCCAGCCCGAACAGGGATTGTCAGCCCCAGCATTTT
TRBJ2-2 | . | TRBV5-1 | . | CASSWNLDSGELFF | TGCGCCAGCAGCTGGAACCTGGACAGCGGGGAGCTGTTTTTT
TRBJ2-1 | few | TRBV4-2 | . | CASSQDTEEQFF | TGTGCCAGCAGCCAGGACACTGAGGAGCAGTTCTTC
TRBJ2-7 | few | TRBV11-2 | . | CASSSTLTPGEQYF | TGTGCCAGCAGCTCCACCCTGACCCCCGGGGAGCAGTACTTC